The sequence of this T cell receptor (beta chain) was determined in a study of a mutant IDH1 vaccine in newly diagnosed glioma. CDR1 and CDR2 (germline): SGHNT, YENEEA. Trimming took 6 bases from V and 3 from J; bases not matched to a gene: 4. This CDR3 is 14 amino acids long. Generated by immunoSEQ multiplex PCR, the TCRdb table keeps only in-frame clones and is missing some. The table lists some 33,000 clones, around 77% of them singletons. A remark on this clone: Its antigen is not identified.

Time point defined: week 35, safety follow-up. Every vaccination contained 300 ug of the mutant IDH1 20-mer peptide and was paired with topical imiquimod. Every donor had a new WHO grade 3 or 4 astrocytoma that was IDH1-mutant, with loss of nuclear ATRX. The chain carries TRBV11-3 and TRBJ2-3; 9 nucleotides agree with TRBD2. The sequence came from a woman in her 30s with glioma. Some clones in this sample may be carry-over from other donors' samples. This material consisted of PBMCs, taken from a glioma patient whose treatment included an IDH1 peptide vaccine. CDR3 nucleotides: TGTGCCAGCAGGGGCGGGAGGGCGACAGATACGCAGTATTTT. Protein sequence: CASRGGRATDTQYF.